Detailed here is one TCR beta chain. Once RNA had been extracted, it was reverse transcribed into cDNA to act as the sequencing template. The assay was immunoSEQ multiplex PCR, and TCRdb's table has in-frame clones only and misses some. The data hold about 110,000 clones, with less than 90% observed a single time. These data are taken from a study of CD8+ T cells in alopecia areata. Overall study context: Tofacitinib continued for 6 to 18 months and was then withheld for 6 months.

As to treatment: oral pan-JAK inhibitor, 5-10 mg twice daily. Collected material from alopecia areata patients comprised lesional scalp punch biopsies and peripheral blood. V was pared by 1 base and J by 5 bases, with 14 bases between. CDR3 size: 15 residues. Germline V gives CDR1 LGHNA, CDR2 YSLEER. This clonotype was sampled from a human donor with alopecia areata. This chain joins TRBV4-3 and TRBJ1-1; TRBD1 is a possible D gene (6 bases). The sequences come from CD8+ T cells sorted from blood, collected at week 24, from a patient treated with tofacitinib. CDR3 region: CASSQGGGRRTEAFF. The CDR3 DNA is TGCGCCAGCAGCCAAGGAGGGGGGAGAAGGACTGAAGCTTTCTTT.